Following are 19 T cell receptor beta chains from one sample sequenced in a study of T cells in women clearing cervical HPV infection. TCRdb's table, derived via immunoSEQ multiplex PCR, lists solely in-frame clones and lacks some. This sample's table has fewer than 50,000 clones. The sequenced sample was blood buffy coat. These receptors all stem from a woman between 18 and 70 years old with a cervical HPV16 infection that either progressed to CIN3+ or cleared (not recorded which).

Comments on this clone: Read data end 3 residues before the CDR3 end; the end is taken from the germline J gene. V is TRBV19 and J is TRBJ2-1, with 12 bases matching TRBD2. This CDR3 contains 18 residues. Trimming took 0 bases from V and 4 from J; bases not matched to a gene: 7. In germline, CDR1 is LNHDA, CDR2 SQIVND (reference sequence). The CDR3 bases that were read are TGTGCCAGTAGTATAGATCGGCCGACTAGCGGGGGTTACAATGAG. Translation: CASSIDRPTSGGYNE. The full CDR3 sequence reads CASSIDRPTSGGYNEQFF.

In the case of this clone: The CDR3 extends 3 residues past the end of the read, so its final part is completed from the germline J gene. The chain employs TRBV20-1 and TRBJ1-2; TRBD1 agrees at 8 bases. The CDR3 contains 14 residues. Germline lookup yields CDR1 DFQATT and CDR2 SNEGSKA (reference sequence). After removal of 3 bases from V and 4 bases from J, the junction contained 7 bases not matched to a gene. The part of the CDR3 DNA that was read is TGCAGTGCTAGGCTACCGGACAGGGCCTATGGC. This translates into CSARLPDRAYG. The whole CDR3 region reads CSARLPDRAYGYTF.

With respect to this clone: The read halts 3 residues ahead of the CDR3 end, with the missing end drawn from the germline J gene. The chain carries TRBV18 and TRBJ1-2; D not certain. The CDR3 totals 15 residues. Trimming took 5 bases from V and 6 from J, leaving 19 bases between them. Per germline, CDR1 KGHSH and CDR2 LQKENI. This chain's CDR3 is CASSTKTDPRHGYTF. The sequenced part of the CDR3 DNA is TGTGCCAGCTCAACGAAAACGGATCCTAGGCATGGC.

Notes on this clone: The read terminates 3 residues ahead of where the CDR3 ends, so the germline J gene completes it. The chain carries TRBV29-1 and TRBJ1-3; D not certain. Germline V gene sequence: CDR1 SQVTM, CDR2 ANQGSEA. Between the trimmed V and J ends, which lost 6 bases and 0 bases, there was a span of 9 bases. There are 13 residues in the CDR3. The CDR3 region is CSVAGSSGNTIYF. The sequenced CDR3 bases are TGCAGCGTGGCAGGCAGCTCTGGAAACACC.

Notes on this clone: From the germline J gene comes the end of the CDR3, since the read stops 3 residues before it. The chain has TRBV5-1 and TRBJ1-1; D gene unclear. The CDR3 loop spans 14 amino acids. V was shortened by 1 base and J by 2 bases, with 9 bases between the two germline ends. CDR1 and CDR2 from the germline V gene are SGHRS and YFSETQ. CDR3 in amino acids: CASSLITSNTEAFF. CDR3 DNA (partial): TGCGCCAGCAGCTTGATTACATCTAACACTGAA.

On this clone itself: The read ends 3 residues early relative to the CDR3; the germline J gene fills the gap. The chain recombines TRBV28 with TRBJ2-2; 9 bases are a match to TRBD1. This CDR3 spans 16 amino acids. The trim removed 4 bases at V and 4 bases at J, leaving 7 bases unmatched. The germline V gene has CDR1 MDHEN and CDR2 SYDVKM. CDR3 DNA (partial): TGTGCCAGCAGTTCAGACAGGGGGTCGATCACCGGGGAG. Amino acid sequence: CASSSDRGSITGE. The complete CDR3 sequence is CASSSDRGSITGELFF.

To note about this clone: With the read ending 3 residues before the CDR3 end, the germline J gene is used to fill in that end. The chain carries TRBV5-1 and TRBJ1-1, with a weak D call TRBD1 (6 bases). The CDR3 length is 12 residues. The germline V gene has CDR1 SGHRS and CDR2 YFSETQ. CDR3 DNA (partial): TGCGCCAGCAGCCCGGACAGTACACAA. It specifies CASSPDSTQ. From start to end, the CDR3 is CASSPDSTQAFF.

On this clone itself: Sequencing ends 3 residues short of the CDR3 end; the germline J gene provides the rest. The chain is built from TRBV28 and TRBJ2-4; 7 bases are shared with TRBD1. The CDR3 has 13 amino acids. The junction had 6 bases not matched to a gene; V was cut back by 5 bases and J by 8 bases. Germline CDR1 and CDR2: MDHEN and SYDVKM. Here the CDR3 reads CASSPPTGHIQYF. Partial CDR3 DNA: TGTGCCAGCAGTCCGCCGACAGGGCACATT.

Turning to this clone: The observed sequence ends 3 residues before the CDR3 terminus, with the missing tail filled in from the germline J gene. The rearrangement uses TRBV20-1 and TRBJ2-5, with 7 positions matching TRBD1. The germline CDR1 and CDR2 sequences are DFQATT and SNEGSKA (reference sequence). The CDR3 is 14 residues long. Germline trimming cut 6 bases from V and 2 bases from J; bases unmatched to any gene: 9. CDR3 DNA (partial): TGCAGTGCCGAGGCACAGGGGAAACAAGAGACC. Translated: CSAEAQGKQET. The full CDR3 protein reads CSAEAQGKQETQYF.

On this clone itself: The CDR3 extends 3 residues past the end of the read, so its final part is completed from the germline J gene. The chain has TRBV19 and TRBJ1-4; tentative D call: TRBD1 (5 bases). Per the germline V gene, CDR1 is LNHDA and CDR2 is SQIVND (reference sequence). The CDR3 contains 16 residues. CDR3 DNA, as far as it was read: TGTGCCAGTAGTAACCCCCAGGGATCGGGTAATTCACCA. Residues: CASSNPQGSGNSP. The full CDR3 is CASSNPQGSGNSPLFF.

Regarding this clone: The sequenced fragment ends 3 residues before the CDR3 boundary, so the rest is inferred from the germline J gene. The chain is built from TRBV6-2 or TRBV6-3 and TRBJ2-1; D perhaps matches TRBD2 (6 bases). Between the trimmed V and J ends, which lost 6 bases and 7 bases, there was a span of 16 bases. From germline, CDR1 is MNHEY and CDR2 SVGEGT. The CDR3 is 14 residues long. CDR3 sequence reads: CASSWVLRGNEQFF. CDR3 DNA (partial): TGTGCCAGCAGCTGGGTTCTCCGGGGGAATGAG.

Of note for this clone: The read stops 3 residues short of the end of the CDR3; the missing end is completed from the germline J gene. This chain joins TRBV10-3 and TRBJ1-2; D is uncertain. Germline CDR1 reads ENHRY; CDR2 reads SYGVKD. V was pared by 8 bases and J by 6 bases, with 19 bases between. The CDR3 is 14 amino acids. CDR3 sequence: CAIRQSGDRDGYTF. The CDR3 bases that were read are TGTGCCATCCGCCAGAGCGGAGACCGGGATGGC.

Worth noting for this clone: The sequenced fragment ends 3 residues before the CDR3 boundary, so the rest is inferred from the germline J gene. This chain uses TRBV2 with TRBJ2-2; TRBD2 matches 8 bases. The CDR3 totals 15 residues. With V trimmed by 6 bases and J by 4 bases, 7 bases remained unmatched. CDR1 SNHLY and CDR2 FYNNEI come from the germline V gene. This CDR3 is CASSPAGAITGELFF. The covered CDR3 bases are TGTGCCAGCAGCCCAGCGGGGGCGATCACCGGGGAG.

About this clone: The sequence runs out 3 residues before the end of the CDR3; the remainder is reconstructed from the germline J gene. The rearrangement uses TRBV20-1 and TRBJ1-4, with D perhaps matching TRBD1 (5 bases). This CDR3 contains 15 residues. Germline V gives CDR1 DFQATT, CDR2 SNEGSKA (reference sequence). Trimming shortened V by 2 bases and J by 0 bases, and 10 bases separated the two germline ends. The CDR3 bases that were read are TGCAGTGCTAGAAGGGGCTCCGCAACTAATGAAAAA. Protein product: CSARRGSATNEK. The full CDR3 is CSARRGSATNEKLFF.

Note on this clone: The read halts 3 residues ahead of the CDR3 end, with the missing end drawn from the germline J gene. This chain links TRBV20-1 with TRBJ2-2, with 15 bases matching TRBD2. J gave up 7 bases and V 1 base, and 4 bases lay outside the gene matches. The CDR3 has 16 amino acids. Germline V gives CDR1 DFQATT, CDR2 SNEGSKA (reference sequence). The sequenced CDR3 bases are TGCAGTGCTAGAGCAAGGACTAGCGGGGGGGTCGGGGAG. Protein: CSARARTSGGVGE. The whole CDR3 is CSARARTSGGVGELFF.

On this clone: The read finishes 3 residues shy of the CDR3 end, and the germline J gene is used to complete it. V usage is TRBV10-3 and J usage is TRBJ2-3, with 11 bases fitting TRBD2. The CDR3 loop spans 17 amino acids. V lost 4 bases and J lost 0; bases outside the gene matches: 6. The germline V gene has CDR1 ENHRY and CDR2 SYGVKD. CDR3 loop: CAISALAGGTSTDTQYF. CDR3 bases read: TGTGCCATCAGTGCCCTAGCGGGAGGCACTAGCACAGATACG.

A word on this clone: The CDR3 is cut off 3 residues early in the read; its end comes from the germline J gene. The chain combines TRBV7-9 with TRBJ1-1, with a weak D call TRBD1 (6 bases). The germline V and J ends were trimmed by 5 bases and 1 base, with 14 bases remaining between them. Germline V gives CDR1 SEHNR, CDR2 FQNEAQ (reference sequence). The CDR3 runs to 15 residues. Incomplete CDR3 DNA: TGTGCCAGCAGCCCCCGGCAGGGGACGAACACTGAA. This gives the protein CASSPRQGTNTE. The entire CDR3 protein is CASSPRQGTNTEAFF.

Concerning this clone itself: The CDR3 end lies 3 residues beyond the end of the read and is filled in from the germline J gene. The chain recombines TRBV11-2 with TRBJ2-2, with D maybe TRBD1 (6 bases). Germline lookup yields CDR1 SGHAT and CDR2 FQNNGV. The CDR3 totals 15 residues. CDR3 amino acids: CASSYPPGQPYELFF. Partial CDR3 DNA: TGTGCCAGCAGCTATCCCCCGGGACAACCCTACGAG.

Notes on this clone: The CDR3 goes on 3 residues after the read ends, and that part is filled in from the germline J gene. The gene calls are TRBV11-3 and TRBJ2-1; maybe TRBD2 (5 bases). The V gene's germline CDR1 is SGHNT and CDR2 YENEEA. The V end was cut by 5 bases, the J end by 5 bases, with 10 bases between. There are 13 residues in the CDR3. The DNA read from the CDR3 is TGTGCCAGCAGCCAACTAGGGAACAATGAG. Residues: CASSQLGNNE. Given in full, the CDR3 is CASSQLGNNEQFF.